Following are 21 T cell receptor beta chains from one sample sequenced in a study of cytomegalovirus exposure and HLA in healthy donors (TCRdb year 2017). Libraries were built with the immunoSEQ multiplex PCR assay. For the multiplex PCR, a mixture combining 60 forward primers for TCR Vbeta segments and 13 reverse primers for TCR Jbeta segments was used. In TCRdb, the immuneACCESS table is reduced to in-frame sequences with V and J assigned. These tables do not hold every clone; where another copy was compared, an unresolved V gene accounts for under half, and the others remain unexplained. The sample profile shows some 180,000 clones; 8.5% to 10% of them were found once. Roughly 1.4% of the sample goes to the ten largest clones. Sequencing was performed on PBMCs. The receptors were sampled from a woman in her thirties in good health and CMV-seropositive.

This clone occurred a few times. The V call is TRBV27, the J call TRBJ1-2; 7 bases agree with TRBD1. From germline, CDR1 is MNHEY and CDR2 SMNVEV (reference sequence). The CDR3 runs to 13 residues. V was clipped by 8 bases and J by 8 bases; unmatched bases: 11. CDR3 sequence: CASSRGRDKGYTF. CDR3 DNA sequence: TGTGCCAGCTCTAGGGGGCGAGATAAGGGCTACACCTTC.

The chain uses TRBV30 and TRBJ1-2; D gene uncertain. The CDR3 contains 9 residues. The V gene lost 2 bases and the J gene lost 8 bases, with 3 bases spanning the gap. The germline CDR1 and CDR2 sequences are GTSNPN and SVGIG (reference sequence). This CDR3 is CAWSQGYTF. The CDR3 bases are TGTGCCTGGAGTCAAGGCTACACCTTC.

This rearrangement joins TRBV5-1 to TRBJ2-3; maybe TRBD1 (5 bases). Trimming shortened V by 6 bases and J by 0 bases, and 14 bases separated the two germline ends. The CDR3 length is 15 residues. Germline V lookup: CDR1 SGHRS, CDR2 YFSETQ. CDR3: CASTRTHASTDTQYF. The CDR3 DNA is TGCGCCAGCACCAGGACACACGCTAGCACAGATACGCAGTATTTT.

This clone was seen more than once but under ten times. The J gene is TRBJ2-1, the V gene TRBV5-1, with 7 bases aligning to TRBD2. The CDR3 covers 16 residues. After removal of 4 bases from V and 0 bases from J, the junction contained 7 bases not matched to a gene. CDR1 and CDR2 (germline): SGHRS, YFSETQ. The CDR3 nucleotides are TGCGCCAGCAGCGCCCGAGCGGGGAGCTCCTACAATGAGCAGTTCTTC. It codes for CASSARAGSSYNEQFF.

The rearrangement links TRBV13 to TRBJ2-5, with unresolved D. Per germline, CDR1 PRHDT and CDR2 FYEKMQ (reference sequence). The CDR3 length is 15 residues. Trimming pared 3 bases from V and 5 bases from J, leaving 16 bases between. The CDR3, as DNA: TGTGCCAGCAGCTTGAGCACAGTGGGCAGGGAGACCCAGTACTTC. Translation gives CASSLSTVGRETQYF.

The chain combines TRBV13 with TRBJ1-2, with TRBD1 matching 8 bases. Trimming took 5 bases from V and 8 from J; bases not matched to a gene: 10. Per the germline V gene, CDR1 is PRHDT and CDR2 is FYEKMQ (reference sequence). This CDR3 region has 14 residues. CDR3 residues: CASSLPGGADGYTF. The CDR3 nucleotides are TGTGCCAGCAGCCTACCAGGGGGCGCGGACGGCTACACCTTC.

A few counts support this clone. The chain couples TRBV5-5 to TRBJ1-2; TRBD1 matches at 11 bases. Germline V gene sequence: CDR1 SGHKS, CDR2 YYEKEE (reference sequence). The CDR3 is 14 amino acids. The V segment lost 2 bases and the J segment 5 bases; nucleotides outside the gene matches: 2. CDR3 region: CASSLGQGAYGYTF. CDR3 nucleotides: TGTGCCAGCAGCTTAGGACAGGGGGCGTATGGCTACACCTTC.

V and J are TRBV5-6 and TRBJ2-1, with 10 bases identical to TRBD2. CDR1 and CDR2 from the germline V gene are SGHDT and YYEEEE. The CDR3 totals 15 residues. J was trimmed by 4 bases and V by 5 bases; bases with no gene match: 6. This CDR3 reads CASRSGTSVYNEQFF. The CDR3 DNA reads as TGTGCCAGCAGATCAGGGACTAGCGTATACAATGAGCAGTTCTTC. The entire variable domain, with the rest obtained from reference TRBV5-6 and TRBJ2-1, is as follows: DAGVTQSPTHLIKTRGQQVTLRCSPKSGHDTVSWYQQALGQGPQFIFQYYEEEERQRGNFPDRFSGHQFPNYSSELNVNALLLGDSALYLCASRSGTSVYNEQFFGPGTRLTVL.

This clone was found a few times. The chain has TRBV27 and TRBJ2-7; TRBD1 matches 8 bases. The V and J ends lost 8 bases and 6 bases, in that order; junction bases with no gene match: 12. The CDR3 is made up of 14 amino acids. The V gene's germline CDR1 is MNHEY and CDR2 SMNVEV (reference sequence). The CDR3 sequence: CASHQATGDLEQYF. The CDR3 DNA reads as TGTGCCAGCCATCAAGCGACAGGGGACCTCGAGCAGTACTTC.

For the CDR3, the DNA is TGTGCCAGCAGCCAAGGGATAGTCCAGGGGGAGACCTACGAGCAGTACTTC. Amino acids: CASSQGIVQGETYEQYF. The chain is built from TRBV4-2 and TRBJ2-7, with 7 bases identical to TRBD1. The CDR3 runs to 17 residues. Trimming at V came to 1 base and at J to 2 bases, leaving 11 bases not matched to a gene. Germline CDR1 is LGHNA and CDR2 is YNFKEQ.

The genes are TRBV10-1 and TRBJ2-7; weak D call: TRBD2 (5 bases). The CDR3 contains 12 residues. In germline, CDR1 is WNHNN, CDR2 SYGVQD (reference sequence). The V end lost 7 bases, the J end lost 2 bases, and 9 bases lay between the germline ends. DNA of the CDR3: TGCGCCAGCACCATTAGCGCCTACGAGCAGTACTTC. Encoded protein: CASTISAYEQYF.

This clone has only a few counts. This chain's CDR3 is CASSPKWGQGRGETQYF. In nucleotides, the CDR3 is TGTGCCAGCAGCCCCAAATGGGGACAGGGACGGGGAGAGACCCAGTACTTC. The chain combines TRBV5-4 with TRBJ2-5; 9 bases match TRBD1. V shed 4 bases, J shed 4 bases, and the junction held 14 bases outside the gene matches. CDR1 and CDR2 (germline): SGHNT, YYREEE (reference sequence). The CDR3 is 17 residues long.

This rearrangement joins TRBV9 to TRBJ2-1, with TRBD2 identical over 8 bases. The CDR3 spans 16 residues. V trimming: 0 bases; J trimming: 0 bases; junction bases outside the gene matches: 2. Germline CDR1 SGDLS, CDR2 YYNGEE. CDR3 residues: CASSVVAGSSYNEQFF. Written as DNA, the CDR3 is TGTGCCAGCAGCGTAGTAGCGGGGAGCTCCTACAATGAGCAGTTCTTC.

This chain uses TRBV29-1 with TRBJ2-7; a weak D match, TRBD2 (6 bases). CDR1 and CDR2 from the germline V gene are SQVTM and ANQGSEA. CDR3 size: 12 residues. The V end lost 3 bases, the J end lost 7 bases, and 13 bases lay between the germline ends. DNA for the CDR3: TGCAGCGTTGAGCGGGAAGGAGGTGAGCAGTACTTC. Its translation is CSVEREGGEQYF.

The gene calls are TRBV7-9 and TRBJ2-1; tentatively, D is TRBD2 (6 bases). V was cut by 1 base and J by 7 bases, with 14 bases left in between. CDR1 and CDR2 from the germline V gene are SEHNR and FQNEAQ (reference sequence). CDR3 length: 15 residues. The CDR3 coding sequence is TGTGCCAGCAGCTTAGTAACGGGACTCCTTAATGAGCAGTTCTTC. It encodes CASSLVTGLLNEQFF.

The genes are TRBV5-4 and TRBJ1-4; the match to TRBD1 covers 10 bases. V lost 4 bases, J lost 6 bases, and 9 bases stayed unmatched. This CDR3 is built from 16 residues. The germline V gene has CDR1 SGHNT and CDR2 YYREEE (reference sequence). In DNA form, the CDR3 reads TGTGCCAGCAGCGAAGAAGCCGGGACAGGGGATGAAAAACTGTTTTTT. It yields the protein CASSEEAGTGDEKLFF.

The V and J genes are TRBV9 and TRBJ2-1; D is possibly TRBD1 (5 bases). Germline assignment: CDR1 SGDLS and CDR2 YYNGEE. Deletions cut 3 bases from V and 4 bases from J, with 11 bases between. The CDR3 sequence is 14 residues long. The CDR3 DNA sequence: TGTGCCAGCAGCGCCAGGGCTGAATACAATGAGCAGTTCTTC. This codes for CASSARAEYNEQFF. The whole variable domain, filled in from reference TRBV9 and TRBJ2-1, reads DSGVTQTPKHLITATGQRVTLRCSPRSGDLSVYWYQQSLDQGLQFLIQYYNGEERAKGNILERFSAQQFPDLHSELNLSSLELGDSALYFCASSARAEYNEQFFGPGTRLTVL.

This clone was detected only a few times. This chain uses TRBV11-2 with TRBJ2-7; no reliable D call. The CDR3 is made up of 14 amino acids. CDR1 and CDR2 (germline): SGHAT, FQNNGV. V was cut by 2 bases and J by 2 bases, with 10 bases left in between. The CDR3 sequence is CASSLSHGTYEQYF. The CDR3, as DNA: TGTGCCAGCAGCTTAAGCCACGGTACCTACGAGCAGTACTTC.

This chain connects TRBV5-1 to TRBJ2-1; 11 bases agree with TRBD1. The trim removed 4 bases at V and 7 bases at J, leaving 4 bases unmatched. This CDR3 is built from 14 residues. The V gene's germline CDR1 is SGHRS and CDR2 YFSETQ. The CDR3 is CASSLGTGGNEQFF. CDR3 DNA: TGCGCCAGCAGCCTAGGGACAGGGGGTAATGAGCAGTTCTTC.

V and J are TRBV7-2 and TRBJ2-5; a weak D match, TRBD1 (5 bases). CDR1 is SGHTA, CDR2 FQGNSA, per germline. The V gene lost 2 bases and the J gene lost 3 bases, with 7 bases spanning the gap. CDR3 length equals 13 residues. The CDR3 protein is CASSLLREETQYF. The CDR3, as DNA: TGTGCCAGCAGCTTACTCAGGGAAGAGACCCAGTACTTC.

This clone was counted only a few times. The chain recombines TRBV5-1 with TRBJ2-7; 7 bases fit TRBD1. Germline V lookup: CDR1 SGHRS, CDR2 YFSETQ. The CDR3 sequence is 17 residues long. J was trimmed by 0 bases and V by 4 bases; bases with no gene match: 13. CDR3 sequence reads: CASSQQTGRTFSYEQYF. Written as DNA, the CDR3 is TGCGCCAGCAGCCAACAGACAGGGCGCACCTTCTCCTACGAGCAGTACTTC.